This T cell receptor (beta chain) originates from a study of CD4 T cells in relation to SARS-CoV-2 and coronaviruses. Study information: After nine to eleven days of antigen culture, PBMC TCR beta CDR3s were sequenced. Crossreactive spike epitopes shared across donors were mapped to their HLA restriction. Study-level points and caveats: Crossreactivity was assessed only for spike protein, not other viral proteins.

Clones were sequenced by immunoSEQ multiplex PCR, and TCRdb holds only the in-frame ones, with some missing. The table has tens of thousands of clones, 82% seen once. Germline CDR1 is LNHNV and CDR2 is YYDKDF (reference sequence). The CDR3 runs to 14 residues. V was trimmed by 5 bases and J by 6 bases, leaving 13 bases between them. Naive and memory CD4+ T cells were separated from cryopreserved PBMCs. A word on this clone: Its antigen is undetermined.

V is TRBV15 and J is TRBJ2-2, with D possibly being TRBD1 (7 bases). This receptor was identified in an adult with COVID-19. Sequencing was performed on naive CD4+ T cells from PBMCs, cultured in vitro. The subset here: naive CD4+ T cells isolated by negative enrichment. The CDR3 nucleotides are TGTGCCACCAGCGTTGACAGGGAGGCCGGGGAGCTGTTTTTT. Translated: CATSVDREAGELFF.